Listed here are 16 T cell receptor beta chains from one sample, sequenced in a study of blood T cell repertoires in COVID-19. Clones were read by immunoSEQ multiplex PCR, and TCRdb kept only the in-frame ones, dropping some. The table includes some 240,000 clones, 80% to 90% detected once. The sequenced sample consisted of peripheral blood. These receptors all stem from a woman between 65 and 79 years old with COVID-19, enrolled during active disease.

The gene calls are TRBV29-1 and TRBJ2-1; 10 bases agree with TRBD2. Trimming took 8 bases from V and 7 from J; bases not matched to a gene: 11. Germline V gene lookup returns CDR1 SQVTM and CDR2 ANQGSEA. The CDR3 is made up of 14 amino acids. CDR3 in DNA: TGCAGCCCCGGAGGGCTAGCGGGAGAAAATGAGCAGTTCTTC. This encodes CSPGGLAGENEQFF.

As concerns this clone: At one of its ends the junction is not consistent with the germline gene, which may arise from a read error. This chain uses TRBV14 with TRBJ1-5, with D unclear. The germline gives CDR1 SGHDN, CDR2 FVKESK. CDR3 length equals 12 residues. This chain's CDR3 is CASRQAGQPQHF. The CDR3 nucleotides are TGTGCCAGCAGACAAGCCGGGCAGCCCCAGCATTTT.

CDR3 DNA sequence: TGTGCCAGCAGTATCCGTACAGGGGACGAAAAACTGTTTTTT. Protein product: CASSIRTGDEKLFF. The chain is built from TRBV2 and TRBJ1-4, with 7 bases matching TRBD1. The J segment lost 8 bases and the V segment lost 5 bases, leaving 8 bases of the junction unmatched. The CDR3 totals 14 residues. Per the germline V gene, CDR1 is SNHLY and CDR2 is FYNNEI.

The table lists this clone with a few counts. The V call is TRBV7-8, the J call TRBJ2-1, with 8 bases matching TRBD2. The germline gives CDR1 SGHVS, CDR2 FQNEAQ. This CDR3 has 15 residues. The V and J ends lost 8 bases and 4 bases, in that order; junction bases with no gene match: 10. CDR3 loop: CASDNSGMAYNEQFF. The CDR3 nucleotides read TGTGCCAGCGATAATAGCGGGATGGCGTACAATGAGCAGTTCTTC. Drawing the rest from reference TRBV7-8 and TRBJ2-1, the complete variable domain is GAGVSQSPRYKVAKRGQDVALRCDPISGHVSLFWYQQALGQGPEFLTYFQNEAQLDKSGLPSDRFFAERPEGSVSTLKIQRTQQEDSAVYLCASDNSGMAYNEQFFGPGTRLTVL.

This chain uses TRBV5-4 with TRBJ1-1, with D possibly TRBD1 on 5 matching bases. Deletions cut 0 bases from V and 5 bases from J, with 11 bases between. The germline CDR1 and CDR2 sequences are SGHNT and YYREEE (reference sequence). CDR3 size: 14 residues. CDR3 sequence: CASSLEVRVTEAFF. In nucleotides, the CDR3 is TGTGCCAGCAGCTTGGAGGTCAGGGTGACTGAAGCTTTCTTT.

This clone has only a few counts. V gene TRBV6-1 combines with J gene TRBJ2-5; 7 nucleotides agree with TRBD2. The CDR3 totals 14 residues. With V trimmed by 2 bases and J by 3 bases, 3 bases remained unmatched. Germline lookup yields CDR1 MNHNS and CDR2 SASEGT. The CDR3, as DNA: TGTGCCAGCAGTGAATCGGCGGGAGAAGAGACCCAGTACTTC. This sequence encodes CASSESAGEETQYF.

The chain uses TRBV30 and TRBJ2-5; TRBD2 agrees at 7 bases. The CDR3 extends over 11 amino acids. Germline CDR1 GTSNPN, CDR2 SVGIG (reference sequence). After removal of 3 bases from V and 9 bases from J, the junction contained 4 bases not matched to a gene. The CDR3: CAWRGRAAQYF. The CDR3 DNA reads as TGTGCCTGGAGGGGGAGGGCGGCCCAGTACTTC.

This chain uses TRBV4-2 with TRBJ1-4; 7 bases map to TRBD1. CDR3 length: 15 amino acids. V shed 3 bases, J shed 7 bases, and the junction held 8 bases outside the gene matches. Germline CDR1 reads LGHNA; CDR2 reads YNFKEQ. CDR3 sequence reads: CASSQTGTVGEKLFF. The CDR3 DNA follows: TGTGCCAGCAGCCAGACCGGGACAGTGGGTGAAAAACTGTTTTTT.

This clone was counted only a few times. The chain recombines TRBV30 with TRBJ1-4; D remains ambiguous. V dropped 1 base and J dropped 8 bases, with 14 bases sitting between them. This CDR3 spans 14 amino acids. Germline assignment: CDR1 GTSNPN and CDR2 SVGIG (reference sequence). CDR3 residues: CAWSELEGSEKLFF. In nucleotides, the CDR3 is TGTGCCTGGAGTGAGTTAGAGGGATCCGAAAAACTGTTTTTT.

This clone appeared once. The chain couples TRBV29-1 to TRBJ2-2; 9 bases are a match to TRBD1. V lost 6 bases to trimming and J lost 7 bases; unmatched junction nucleotides: 12. The CDR3 spans 15 residues. Looked up from germline, CDR1 is SQVTM and CDR2 is ANQGSEA. This chain's CDR3 is CSVGGGQGRIGELFF. DNA for the CDR3: TGCAGCGTAGGAGGGGGACAGGGTCGTATCGGGGAGCTGTTTTTT.

V usage is TRBV9 and J usage is TRBJ2-3; D possibly corresponds to TRBD2 (6 bases). The V and J ends lost 0 bases and 8 bases respectively, with 13 bases between them. Germline V gene lookup returns CDR1 SGDLS and CDR2 YYNGEE. CDR3 length: 14 residues. CDR3 loop: CASSVGNSGSTQYF. In nucleotides, the CDR3 is TGTGCCAGCAGCGTAGGTAATAGCGGATCTACGCAGTATTTT.

This chain joins TRBV27 and TRBJ2-1; the D is unclear. CDR3 size: 14 residues. Germline-derived CDR1 and CDR2 are MNHEY and SMNVEV (reference sequence). Trimming removed 0 bases at V and 6 bases at J, with 9 bases between. The CDR3 region is CASSLSVPGNEQFF. In nucleotides, the CDR3 is TGTGCCAGCAGTTTATCTGTGCCAGGCAATGAGCAGTTCTTC.

The chain combines TRBV6-2 or TRBV6-3 with TRBJ2-7; TRBD2 agrees at 7 bases. Trimming took 5 bases from V and 6 from J; bases not matched to a gene: 7. CDR3 length: 13 residues. Germline V gives CDR1 MNHEY, CDR2 SVGEGT. The CDR3 reads CASSPSASGEQYF. The CDR3 nucleotides read TGTGCCAGCAGTCCGAGCGCTAGCGGCGAGCAGTACTTC.

The chain combines TRBV6-5 with TRBJ2-4; 7 nucleotides align to TRBD1. Trimming cost V 5 bases and J 0 bases; bases outside gene matches: 4. CDR1 and CDR2 from the germline V gene are MNHEY and SVGAGI. The CDR3 contains 15 residues. CDR3 loop: CASSRQGRAKNIQYF. In DNA form, the CDR3 reads TGTGCCAGCAGTCGACAGGGAAGAGCCAAAAACATTCAGTACTTC.

The chain joins TRBV6-6 to TRBJ2-7; no definite D call. Trimming left V 0 bases short and J 4 bases short, with 7 bases between. Germline V gene data show CDR1 as MNHNY and CDR2 as SVGAGI (reference sequence). CDR3 length: 13 residues. The DNA for the CDR3 is TGTGCCAGCAGTTACTCGCAGTATTACGAGCAGTACTTC. Translating gives CASSYSQYYEQYF.

The V gene is TRBV10-3, the J gene TRBJ2-7; 7 bases line up with TRBD2. CDR1 and CDR2 from the germline V gene are ENHRY and SYGVKD. The trim removed 5 bases at V and 7 bases at J, leaving 2 bases unmatched. There are 11 residues in the CDR3. The CDR3 region has the DNA TGTGCCATCAGTTTCGGGAGGGAGCAGTACTTC. Its translation: CAISFGREQYF.